This paragraph covers one T cell receptor (beta chain) sequence. This table comes from immunoSEQ multiplex PCR, and its TCRdb copy is limited to in-frame clones, with some not included. This sample yields about 30,000 clones, of which 90% to 95% are seen a single time; approximately 4.3% belongs to the top ten. This record belongs to a study of OX40 agonist ivuxolimab in advanced cancers. The CDR3 spans 14 residues. Germline V gives CDR1 SQVTM, CDR2 ANQGSEA. V dropped 5 bases and J dropped 4; count of bases not matched to a gene: 4. The source of this sequence is an adult with an advanced solid tumor such as melanoma, head and neck, liver or kidney cancer. This sample comprised CD4+ or CD8+ T cells sorted from blood, obtained in a trial of the OX40 agonist ivuxolimab. V gene TRBV29-1 combines with J gene TRBJ2-2; the match to TRBD1 covers 10 bases. CDR3 sequence: CSVYGTGVTGELFF. The CDR3 DNA reads TGCAGCGTTTACGGGACAGGGGTCACCGGGGAGCTGTTTTTT.